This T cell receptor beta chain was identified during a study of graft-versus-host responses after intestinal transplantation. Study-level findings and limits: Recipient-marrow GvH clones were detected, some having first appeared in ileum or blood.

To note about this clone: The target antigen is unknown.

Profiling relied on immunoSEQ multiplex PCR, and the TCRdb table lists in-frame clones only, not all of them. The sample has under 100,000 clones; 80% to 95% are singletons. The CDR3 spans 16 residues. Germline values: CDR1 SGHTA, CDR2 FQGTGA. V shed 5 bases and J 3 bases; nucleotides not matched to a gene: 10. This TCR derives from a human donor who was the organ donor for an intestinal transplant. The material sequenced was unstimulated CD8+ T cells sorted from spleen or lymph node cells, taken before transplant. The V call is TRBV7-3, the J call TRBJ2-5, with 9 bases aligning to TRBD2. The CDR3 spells CASSKGPGLAKETQYF. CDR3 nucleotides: TGTGCCAGCAGCAAGGGGCCGGGACTAGCTAAAGAGACCCAGTACTTC.